The next 5 T cell receptor beta chains were all read from a single sample in a study of T cell repertoires in ileal Crohn's disease (dated by TCRdb to the late 2010s). The receptor library was made with the immunoSEQ multiplex PCR assay. TCRdb re-hosts the immuneACCESS table, in-frame sequences only. Its copies lack some clones; in the studies checked, an unresolved V gene accounts for under half of them, and the cause for the rest is not known. The sample profile shows about 16,000 clones; roughly 90% of them were found once. The ten largest clonotypes hold 7.1% of the sample. The sample's time point label is to be understood as: inflamed ileum from the surgical specimen. The sample consisted of ileal tissue. These TCRs come from an adult with Crohn's disease.

This rearrangement joins TRBV19 to TRBJ2-5, with TRBD2 identical over 8 bases. V lost 0 bases to trimming and J lost 5 bases; unmatched junction nucleotides: 2. In germline, CDR1 is LNHDA, CDR2 SQIVND (reference sequence). The CDR3 is made up of 14 amino acids. The CDR3 DNA reads as TGTGCCAGTAGTATAGAGGCTAGCGGGGAGACCCAGTACTTC. This codes for CASSIEASGETQYF. The whole variable domain, remainder taken from reference TRBV19 and TRBJ2-5, is DGGITQSPKYLFRKEGQNVTLSCEQNLNHDAMYWYRQDPGQGLRLIYYSQIVNDFQKGDIAEGYSVSREKKESFPLTVTSAQKNPTAFYLCASSIEASGETQYFGPGTRLLVL.

This clone showed up just a few times. The chain has TRBV7-5 and TRBJ2-7; the table's D call, TRBD2, was not checked against the DNA. TRBV7-5 is a known pseudogene. This CDR3 is 13 amino acids long. The CDR3 sequence is CVRRERTTYEQYF. The CDR3 DNA follows: TGTGTCAGAAGGGAGCGAACTACCTACGAGCAGTACTTC.

V usage is TRBV10-3 and J usage is TRBJ1-2, with 10 bases matching TRBD1. Germline V gene data show CDR1 as ENHRY and CDR2 as SYGVKD. The CDR3 consists of 13 residues. After removal of 8 bases from V and 5 bases from J, the junction contained 5 bases not matched to a gene. The CDR3 coding sequence is TGTGCCATCGACAGGGGGCGGGAGTATGGCTACACCTTC. Its protein product is CAIDRGREYGYTF.

This chain links TRBV19 with TRBJ1-1, with TRBD1 matching over 7 bases. V lost 5 bases to trimming and J lost 10 bases; unmatched junction nucleotides: 13. This CDR3 comprises 14 residues. Germline CDR1 is LNHDA and CDR2 is SQIVND (reference sequence). CDR3 bases: TGTGCCAGTAGTCCCTCTTTCACAGGGGCTGGAGCTTTCTTT. Its protein product is CASSPSFTGAGAFF. The complete variable domain, with remaining parts taken from reference TRBV19 and TRBJ1-1, reads DGGITQSPKYLFRKEGQNVTLSCEQNLNHDAMYWYRQDPGQGLRLIYYSQIVNDFQKGDIAEGYSVSREKKESFPLTVTSAQKNPTAFYLCASSPSFTGAGAFFGQGTRLTVV.

The chain has TRBV6-1 and TRBJ2-5; no clear D gene. The J call may be in error: the DNA end matches TRBJ2-7 better. This CDR3 comprises 14 residues. Germline V gives CDR1 MNHNS, CDR2 SASEGT. In DNA form, the CDR3 reads TGTGCCAGCTTCACCTCAGCCCTGAGCTACGAGCAGTACTTC. It translates to CASFTSALSYEQYF.